The 5 T cell receptor beta chains in this list originate from one sample, sequenced in a study of human T cells and chemical hapten exposure. A single record per CDR3 protein comes from TCRdb applying MiXCR to the RACE reads. Of 90,000 to 110,000 distinct CDR3 sequences listed, 34% are singletons. This sample's time point: patch test 3, about 24 weeks after DPC sensitization. Treatment given: therapeutic diphenylcyclopropenone sensitization with weekly scalp DPC. Sequenced material: whole blood, taken in connection with sensitization to the hapten diphenylcyclopropenone (DPC). These receptors were collected from a man aged 40-49 years with alopecia areata. Some clones in this sample may be carry-over from other donors' samples.

This clonotype was recorded a few times. This chain uses TRBV4-2 with TRBJ2-2; 10 positions agree with TRBD2. The CDR3 contains 16 residues. V lost 6 bases, J lost 6 bases, and 10 bases stayed unmatched. Per germline, CDR1 LGHNA and CDR2 YNFKEQ. This chain's CDR3 is CASSFEAGGLPGELFF. CDR3 DNA: TGTGCCAGCAGTTTCGAAGCGGGAGGGTTGCCCGGGGAGCTGTTTTTT.

This clonotype was counted only a few times. This rearrangement joins TRBV7-8 to TRBJ2-5; no firm D call. Germline CDR1 and CDR2: SGHVS and FQNEAQ. The CDR3 has 17 residues. V was cut by 5 bases and J by 0 bases, with 19 bases left in between. The chain's CDR3 is CASSGRGRRVYQETQYF. CDR3 DNA: TGTGCCAGCAGCGGAAGAGGCAGGAGAGTGTACCAAGAGACCCAGTACTTC.

This clonotype was picked up a small number of times. CDR3 region: CASSPRFRETQYF. The CDR3 DNA reads TGTGCCAGCAGCCCCCGATTTCGTGAGACCCAGTACTTC. V gene TRBV11-2 combines with J gene TRBJ2-5; unclear D gene. V dropped 5 bases and J dropped 5 bases, with 12 bases sitting between them. Germline-derived CDR1 and CDR2 are SGHAT and FQNNGV. CDR3 size: 13 residues.

The V call is TRBV7-8, the J call TRBJ2-7, with TRBD1 identical over 8 bases. CDR1 and CDR2 (germline): SGHVS, FQNEAQ. J was trimmed by 10 bases and V by 2 bases; bases with no gene match: 13. The CDR3 sequence is 15 residues long. CDR3 nucleotide sequence: TGTGCCAGCAGCTTAAATTTGGGCCAGGGGGCTCCCCAGTACTTC. Its protein is CASSLNLGQGAPQYF.

The chain couples TRBV6-1 to TRBJ2-7; 8 bases match TRBD2. Germline values: CDR1 MNHNS, CDR2 SASEGT. CDR3 size: 14 residues. The trim removed 1 base at V and 2 bases at J, leaving 1 base unmatched. CDR3 DNA sequence: TGTGCCAGCAGTGAAGAGGGACTAGCCTACGAGCAGTACTTC. Protein product: CASSEEGLAYEQYF.